The clone carrying this T cell receptor beta chain was seen a few times. This entry belongs to a study of T cells in Graves' hyperthyroidism and ophthalmopathy. Germline CDR1 is MGHDK and CDR2 is SYGVNS. The V and J ends lost 1 base and 6 bases respectively, with 6 bases between them. The CDR3 is 13 residues long. Amplification targeted TCR beta CDR3 regions from RNA transcripts. TCR CDR3 regions were first amplified by RT-PCR with HTBI primers. TCRdb analysed the multiplex PCR reads with MiXCR anew, one entry per CDR3 protein. Of 550,000 to 700,000 distinct CDR3 sequences in the sample, more than 45% were seen once.

The gene calls are TRBV25-1 and TRBJ2-2; D remains unclear. The sample taken for sequencing was peripheral blood or thyroid tissue (not recorded which). The receptor's source is an adult woman with Graves' disease, either hyperthyroidism or ophthalmopathy (not recorded which). CDR3 amino acids: CASSELGSGELFF. As DNA, the CDR3 is TGTGCCAGCAGTGAATTGGGGTCCGGGGAGCTGTTTTTT. Looking up the rest from reference TRBV25-1 and TRBJ2-2 gives the full variable domain: EADIYQTPRYLVIGTGKKITLECSQTMGHDKMYWYQQDPGMELHLIHYSYGVNSTEKGDLSSESTVSRIRTEHFPLTLESARPSHTSQYLCASSELGSGELFFGEGSRLTVL.